The 4 T cell receptor beta chains reported below all come from one sample, sequenced in a study of neoadjuvant nivolumab and ipilimumab in lung cancer (dated by TCRdb to 2020 to 2021). What this sample's time point label stands for: pretherapy, before neoadjuvant immune checkpoint inhibitors. Libraries were made using the immunoSEQ multiplex PCR assay. Not all clones reach the TCRdb copy of this immuneACCESS table, which keeps in-frame sequences only. Checked studies attribute under half of the gap to unresolved V genes and leave the rest unexplained. The sample records 45,000 to 55,000 clones, approximately 90% of which are singletons. Together, the top ten hold 3.7% of the sample. The specimen was blood, collected before neoadjuvant nivolumab, alone or with ipilimumab. Receptors were obtained from an adult with non-small cell lung cancer. Some clones in this sample may be carry-over from other donors' samples.

The rearrangement links TRBV5-1 to TRBJ2-5; 9 nucleotides line up with TRBD1. J lost 5 bases, V lost 0 bases, and 11 bases had no gene match. The CDR3 is 17 amino acids. From germline, CDR1 is SGHRS and CDR2 YFSETQ. CDR3 sequence reads: CASSLGDREDQGETQYF. The CDR3 DNA reads TGCGCCAGCAGCTTGGGGGACAGGGAGGACCAGGGGGAGACCCAGTACTTC.

This chain links TRBV4-1 with TRBJ2-7; D remains unclear. The CDR3 totals 15 residues. The germline V gene encodes CDR1 MGHRA and CDR2 YSYEKL. Trimming shortened V by 0 bases and J by 7 bases, and 16 bases separated the two germline ends. DNA for the CDR3: TGCGCCAGCAGCCAAGAGGGCCCGACGGTGGGGGAGCAGTACTTC. Translation gives CASSQEGPTVGEQYF.

The V gene is TRBV6-5, the J gene TRBJ1-2; the match to TRBD1 covers 7 bases. J lost 6 bases, V lost 6 bases, and 7 bases had no gene match. The CDR3 runs to 13 residues. CDR1 and CDR2 (germline): MNHEY, SVGAGI. CDR3 amino acids: CASRDGQVNGYTF. CDR3 in DNA: TGTGCCAGCAGAGACGGACAGGTCAATGGCTACACCTTC.

This chain uses TRBV5-1 with TRBJ2-2, with D tentatively TRBD2 (7 bases). Germline CDR1 reads SGHRS; CDR2 reads YFSETQ. The CDR3 runs to 14 residues. V lost 2 bases and J 6 bases, leaving 11 bases between the germline ends. The CDR3 sequence is CASSFGEGAGELFF. CDR3 sequence (DNA): TGCGCCAGCAGCTTCGGGGAGGGGGCCGGGGAGCTGTTTTTT.